At least ten counts were recorded for the clone carrying this TCR beta chain. Its antigen is not known. The data derive from a study of T-cell reconstitution after alpha-beta-depleted transplantation in children. Study results and limitations: Surviving thymic progenitors and recipient T cells were the source of high TCRbeta diversity at day 60 in some patients. T-cell counts and diversity were attributed mostly to newly produced T cells one year after transplant.

Trimming removed 0 bases at V and 1 base at J, with 13 bases between. The germline V gene encodes CDR1 SGHRS and CDR2 YFSETQ. This CDR3 contains 16 residues. Using unique molecular identifiers, the investigators prepared the TCRbeta library. TCRdb called the PCR reads again in MiXCR, with one record for every CDR3 protein. The sample includes around 700,000 distinct CDR3 sequences, around 12% of them seen just once. The V call is TRBV5-1, the J call TRBJ1-1; D is ambiguous. This receptor was identified in a girl under 10 years old with congenital amegakaryocytic thrombocytopenia, due to receive a stem cell transplant. The sample consisted of PBMCs, taken before TCRalphabeta/CD19-depleted stem cell transplant. The CDR3 reads CASSLALRIANTEAFF. Written as DNA, the CDR3 is TGCGCCAGCAGCTTGGCTCTACGCATCGCGAACACTGAAGCTTTCTTT.